These 10 T cell receptor beta chains were all obtained from the same sample, sequenced in a study of blood T cell repertoires in COVID-19. Profiling relied on immunoSEQ multiplex PCR, and the TCRdb table lists in-frame clones only, not all of them. The sample contains 650,000 to 800,000 clones, over 80% of which appear only once. The sequencing input was peripheral blood. The receptors were sampled from a woman younger than 30 with acute or convalescent COVID-19.

The chain carries TRBV7-2 and TRBJ2-4; 11 bases line up with TRBD1. This CDR3 is built from 18 residues. Per germline, CDR1 SGHTA and CDR2 FQGNSA. V lost 5 bases to trimming and J lost 3 bases; unmatched junction nucleotides: 12. The CDR3 DNA follows: TGTGCCAGCAGCCCCAGGACAGGGGGCTTCTTTGGCAAAAACATTCAGTACTTC. Protein product: CASSPRTGGFFGKNIQYF.

This clone occurred once. V usage is TRBV5-6 and J usage is TRBJ1-2; D is uncertain. The V end was cut by 0 bases, the J end by 8 bases, with 11 bases between. The CDR3 is 13 residues long. Looked up from germline, CDR1 is SGHDT and CDR2 is YYEEEE. The CDR3 sequence: CASSLVRMEGYTF. As DNA, the CDR3 is TGTGCCAGCAGCTTGGTCCGGATGGAGGGCTACACCTTC. The whole variable domain, remainder taken from reference TRBV5-6 and TRBJ1-2, is DAGVTQSPTHLIKTRGQQVTLRCSPKSGHDTVSWYQQALGQGPQFIFQYYEEEERQRGNFPDRFSGHQFPNYSSELNVNALLLGDSALYLCASSLVRMEGYTFGSGTRLTVV.

The chain has TRBV28 and TRBJ2-2; 8 positions agree with TRBD1. The CDR3 consists of 18 residues. With 0 bases clipped from V and 3 bases from J, the junction kept 9 bases outside the gene matches. From germline, CDR1 is MDHEN and CDR2 SYDVKM. The CDR3 DNA sequence: TGTGCCAGCAGTTTATGGACAGGGGTAGATGCGGACACCGGGGAGCTGTTTTTT. Protein sequence: CASSLWTGVDADTGELFF.

The chain links TRBV4-3 to TRBJ2-6; D is uncertain. CDR3 length: 16 amino acids. Trimming removed 2 bases from V and 0 bases from J, with 8 bases in between. Germline CDR1 reads LGHNA; CDR2 reads YSLEER. CDR3 sequence: CASSQLTVSGANVLTF. CDR3 DNA: TGCGCCAGCAGCCAACTAACTGTCTCTGGGGCCAACGTCCTGACTTTC.

J is TRBJ1-2 and V is TRBV6-5; 10 bases map to TRBD1. With 6 bases clipped from V and 2 bases from J, the junction kept 3 bases outside the gene matches. The CDR3 spans 14 residues. Germline V CDR1 and CDR2: MNHEY, SVGAGI. The CDR3 DNA reads TGTGCCAGCAGCCTGGACAGGGGGAACTATGGCTACACCTTC. Translation: CASSLDRGNYGYTF.

The gene calls are TRBV5-1 and TRBJ1-1; D not certain. Germline CDR1 SGHRS, CDR2 YFSETQ. This CDR3 contains 14 residues. V dropped 4 bases and J dropped 4 bases, with 14 bases sitting between them. The CDR3 spells CASSKTRGGTEAFF. In DNA form, the CDR3 reads TGCGCCAGCAGCAAGACTCGGGGTGGCACTGAAGCTTTCTTT.

DNA of the CDR3: TGCGCCAGCAGCCAGACCGGGACAGGGGGCGCGTATGGAAACACCATATATTTT. Residues: CASSQTGTGGAYGNTIYF. The chain recombines TRBV4-3 with TRBJ1-3; the match to TRBD1 covers 12 bases. With 3 bases clipped from V and 3 bases from J, the junction kept 9 bases outside the gene matches. Per germline, CDR1 LGHNA and CDR2 YSLEER. CDR3 length equals 18 residues.

This clone occurred once. The chain is built from TRBV24-1 and TRBJ2-4; D might be TRBD2 (5 bases). V was cut by 2 bases and J by 1 base, with 11 bases left in between. Looked up from germline, CDR1 is KGHDR and CDR2 is SFDVKD. This CDR3 contains 16 residues. The CDR3 loop reads CATSDSITGAKNIQYF. CDR3 DNA sequence: TGTGCCACCAGTGATTCCATTACGGGGGCCAAAAACATTCAGTACTTC.

The chain recombines TRBV24-1 with TRBJ2-4; D is possibly TRBD2 (5 bases). Germline CDR1 is KGHDR and CDR2 is SFDVKD. The CDR3 contains 13 residues. V shed 2 bases and J shed 6 bases, with 7 bases lying between them. This chain's CDR3 is CATSDSGVNIQYF. CDR3 nucleotides: TGTGCCACCAGTGATTCCGGGGTAAACATTCAGTACTTC.

The chain couples TRBV5-1 to TRBJ1-2; D is ambiguous. Germline CDR1 reads SGHRS; CDR2 reads YFSETQ. Trimming took 0 bases from V and 5 from J, leaving 11 bases between them. The length of the CDR3 is 14 residues. CDR3 nucleotides: TGCGCCAGCAGCTTGGGTTCAGGACTATATGGCTACACCTTC. This sequence encodes CASSLGSGLYGYTF.